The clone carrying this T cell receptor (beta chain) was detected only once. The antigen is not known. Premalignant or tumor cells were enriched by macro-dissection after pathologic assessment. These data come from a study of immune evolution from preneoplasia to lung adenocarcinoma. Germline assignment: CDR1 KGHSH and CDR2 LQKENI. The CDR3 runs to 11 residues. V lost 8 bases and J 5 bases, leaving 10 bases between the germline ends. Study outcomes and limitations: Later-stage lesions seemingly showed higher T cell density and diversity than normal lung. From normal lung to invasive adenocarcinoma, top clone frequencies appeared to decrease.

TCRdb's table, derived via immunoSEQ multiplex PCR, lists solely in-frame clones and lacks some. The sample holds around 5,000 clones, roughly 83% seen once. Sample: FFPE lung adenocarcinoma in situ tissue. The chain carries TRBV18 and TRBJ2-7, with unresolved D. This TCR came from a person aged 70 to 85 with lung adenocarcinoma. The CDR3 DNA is TGTGCCAGCCAGTATAGCCACGAGCAGTACTTC. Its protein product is CASQYSHEQYF.